These 19 T cell receptor beta chains came from one sample sequenced in a study of cytomegalovirus exposure and HLA in healthy donors. PCR involved 60 Vbeta and 13 Jbeta primers. Sequencing used immunoSEQ multiplex PCR; TCRdb keeps in-frame clones, though not all of them. The sample includes 100,000 to 150,000 clones, about 74% of them seen just once. The sequenced sample was PBMCs. The receptors originated from a woman in her fifties or sixties in good health and CMV-seronegative.

CDR3 nucleotides: TGTGCCAGCAGCTTTACATTCTCTGGGGCCAACGTCCTGACTTTC. As protein: CASSFTFSGANVLTF. The chain has TRBV7-8 and TRBJ2-6; no clear D gene. Germline-derived CDR1 and CDR2 are SGHVS and FQNEAQ. Trimming stripped 3 bases from V and 0 bases from J, with 6 bases between. This CDR3 comprises 15 residues.

CDR3 DNA sequence: TGCGCCAGCAGCGAGGGGACAGGGGGCAATCAGCCCCAGCATTTT. Translating gives CASSEGTGGNQPQHF. The chain recombines TRBV5-1 with TRBJ1-5; 10 bases are shared with TRBD1. Germline CDR1 reads SGHRS; CDR2 reads YFSETQ. Trimming took 4 bases from V and 2 from J; bases not matched to a gene: 3. The CDR3 extends over 15 amino acids.

The CDR3 DNA reads TGTGCCATCAGTGGGGCCGGGGGGACCCAAAGCACAGATACGCAGTATTTT. Encoded protein: CAISGAGGTQSTDTQYF. V and J are TRBV10-3 and TRBJ2-3; TRBD2 aligns across 7 bases. The CDR3 loop spans 17 amino acids. Per germline, CDR1 ENHRY and CDR2 SYGVKD. V was clipped by 4 bases and J by 0 bases; unmatched bases: 10.

The V and J genes are TRBV5-1 and TRBJ2-3; 16 bases are a match to TRBD2. Germline trimming cut 4 bases from V and 6 bases from J; bases unmatched to any gene: 8. In germline, CDR1 is SGHRS, CDR2 YFSETQ. The CDR3 runs 17 residues. The CDR3 DNA sequence: TGCGCCAGCAGCGGGGGACTAGCGGGGGGGCCGACGGATACGCAGTATTTT. Its translation is CASSGGLAGGPTDTQYF.

This clone was found a few times. This rearrangement joins TRBV4-1 to TRBJ2-5; 7 nucleotides line up with TRBD1. TRBJ2-7 matches the DNA end more closely, so the J call is doubtful. CDR3 length: 16 residues. Germline loops: CDR1 MGHRA, CDR2 YSYEKL. The DNA of the CDR3 is TGCGCCAGCAGCCCTCGACAGGGAAGTAGGTCCTACGAGCAGTACTTC. It specifies CASSPRQGSRSYEQYF.

This clone turned up a few times. V gene TRBV5-1 combines with J gene TRBJ2-7; 10 nucleotides agree with TRBD2. Germline lookup yields CDR1 SGHRS and CDR2 YFSETQ. Germline trimming cut 0 bases from V and 5 bases from J; bases unmatched to any gene: 2. The CDR3 contains 14 residues. In nucleotides, the CDR3 is TGCGCCAGCAGCTTGGTTCTAGCGGGGGACGAGCAGTACTTC. Translated: CASSLVLAGDEQYF.

V gene TRBV29-1 combines with J gene TRBJ2-4; TRBD2 might be the D (5 bases). Germline V gene data show CDR1 as SQVTM and CDR2 as ANQGSEA. This CDR3 has 13 amino acids. Between the trimmed V and J ends, which lost 8 bases and 0 bases, there was a span of 11 bases. CDR3 region: CSTRLLAKNIQYF. Written as DNA, the CDR3 is TGCAGCACACGACTATTAGCCAAAAACATTCAGTACTTC.

The rearrangement joins TRBV6-5 to TRBJ2-1, with D maybe TRBD1 (6 bases). Trimming shortened V by 6 bases and J by 0 bases, and 12 bases separated the two germline ends. The germline V gene encodes CDR1 MNHEY and CDR2 SVGAGI. The CDR3 runs 15 residues. The CDR3 here is CASRRTDNSYNEQFF. The CDR3, as DNA: TGTGCCAGCAGGAGGACAGACAACTCCTACAATGAGCAGTTCTTC.

The V gene is TRBV7-2, the J gene TRBJ2-3; 10 bases are shared with TRBD2. CDR1 and CDR2 (germline): SGHTA, FQGNSA. The CDR3 sequence is 18 residues long. The V and J ends lost 2 bases and 2 bases, in that order; junction bases with no gene match: 10. The CDR3 DNA follows: TGTGCCAGCAGCTTACATGAAATAGCGGGAGGACTCACAGATACGCAGTATTTT. Encoded protein: CASSLHEIAGGLTDTQYF.

The CDR3 spells CASSLDRNTEAFF. The CDR3 nucleotides are TGTGCCAGCAGCCTGGACAGGAACACTGAAGCTTTCTTT. The V gene is TRBV2, the J gene TRBJ1-1; possibly TRBD1 for D (6 bases). Trimming left V 6 bases short and J 1 base short, with 9 bases between. CDR3 length: 13 amino acids. Germline CDR1 SNHLY, CDR2 FYNNEI.

The chain uses TRBV6-1 and TRBJ2-7; tentative D call: TRBD2 (7 bases). Trimming left V 10 bases short and J 0 bases short, with 13 bases between. The CDR3 loop spans 13 amino acids. Germline assignment: CDR1 MNHNS and CDR2 SASEGT. This chain's CDR3 is CATAGTSSYEQYF. CDR3 DNA: TGTGCCACAGCGGGGACATCCTCCTACGAGCAGTACTTC.

The chain couples TRBV5-4 to TRBJ1-2; D gene uncertain. V lost 0 bases, J lost 2 bases, and 5 bases lay in between. The CDR3 sequence is 13 residues long. Germline V gene data show CDR1 as SGHNT and CDR2 as YYREEE (reference sequence). CDR3 sequence reads: CASSLDGNYGYTF. Written as DNA, the CDR3 is TGTGCCAGCAGCTTGGACGGGAACTATGGCTACACCTTC.

The rearrangement joins TRBV7-9 to TRBJ2-7; possible D gene TRBD2, 6 bases. The V gene lost 4 bases and the J gene lost 12 bases, with 16 bases spanning the gap. Germline loops: CDR1 SEHNR, CDR2 FQNEAQ (reference sequence). The CDR3 loop spans 12 amino acids. CDR3 residues: CASSWRRGPPYF. In DNA, the CDR3 is TGTGCCAGCAGCTGGAGGAGGGGCCCCCCGTACTTC.

The chain is built from TRBV6-1 and TRBJ2-7; 8 nucleotides line up with TRBD1. V shed 6 bases and J 13 bases; nucleotides not matched to a gene: 11. The CDR3 covers 12 residues. Germline CDR1 and CDR2: MNHNS and SASEGT. The CDR3 coding sequence is TGTGCCAGCAGCCAAACGGACAGGGCATATTACTTC. It is translated as CASSQTDRAYYF.

The gene calls are TRBV18 and TRBJ2-1; TRBD2 is a possible D gene (5 bases). The CDR3 loop spans 14 amino acids. The V end was cut by 6 bases, the J end by 8 bases, with 17 bases between. CDR1 KGHSH and CDR2 LQKENI come from the germline V gene. CDR3 protein: CASSLGVGWDEQFF. As DNA, the CDR3 is TGTGCCAGCTCCCTCGGGGTTGGCTGGGATGAGCAGTTCTTC.

This chain uses TRBV21-1 with TRBJ2-4; TRBD1 is the table's D call and was not checked against the DNA. TRBV21-1 is an annotated pseudogene. The CDR3 sequence is 19 residues long. The DNA for the CDR3 is TGTGCCAGCAGCAAGGTCGGGCAGGGGGTAAGAGTAGCCAAAAACATTCAGTACTTC. Protein product: CASSKVGQGVRVAKNIQYF.

The rearrangement joins TRBV11-3 to TRBJ2-1; tentatively, D is TRBD1 (5 bases). This CDR3 has 13 amino acids. The germline gives CDR1 SGHNT, CDR2 YENEEA. V gave up 5 bases and J gave up 6 bases, with 11 bases separating them. The CDR3 DNA reads TGTGCCAGCAGCCCCACAGGATTCAATGAGCAGTTCTTC. It translates to CASSPTGFNEQFF.

The chain carries TRBV5-1 and TRBJ2-1; D is unclear. Trimming removed 0 bases from V and 7 bases from J, with 14 bases in between. The germline gives CDR1 SGHRS, CDR2 YFSETQ. This CDR3 contains 15 residues. Written as DNA, the CDR3 is TGCGCCAGCAGCTTGGTAATGGGCTATGGGAATGAGCAGTTCTTC. Residues: CASSLVMGYGNEQFF. The variable domain in full, with the rest retrieved from reference TRBV5-1 and TRBJ2-1, is KAGVTQTPRYLIKTRGQQVTLSCSPISGHRSVSWYQQTPGQGLQFLFEYFSETQRNKGNFPGRFSGRQFSNSRSEMNVSTLELGDSALYLCASSLVMGYGNEQFFGPGTRLTVL.

V usage is TRBV10-2 and J usage is TRBJ2-3, with TRBD2 matching 7 bases. Germline CDR1 is WSHSY and CDR2 is SAAADI. V trimming: 7 bases; J trimming: 0 bases; junction bases outside the gene matches: 7. The CDR3 loop spans 15 amino acids. Here the CDR3 DNA reads TGCGCCAGCACCGGGGGGTCCCCTAGCACAGATACGCAGTATTTT. Its translation is CASTGGSPSTDTQYF.